This T cell receptor beta chain was captured by sequencing in a study of blood T cell repertoires in COVID-19. About the study: Samples came from the United States, Italy and Spain, spanning acute and convalescent COVID-19. PBMCs, B-cell-depleted T cells, or T cells were the source of the cDNA or gDNA that made up the material.

This CDR3 is built from 15 residues. Germline V CDR1 and CDR2: SEHNR, FQNEAQ (reference sequence). The junction had 8 bases not matched to a gene; V was cut back by 5 bases and J by 3 bases. Produced via immunoSEQ multiplex PCR; TCRdb's table is partial and in-frame only. The data hold roughly 370,000 clones, with around nine tenths observed a single time. Sequenced material: PBMCs or T cells enriched from blood (not recorded which). The source is a woman aged 45-65 years who had recovered from COVID-19. The J gene is TRBJ1-2, the V gene TRBV7-9; 8 bases match TRBD1. The CDR3 is CASSRTGQGDYGYTF. The CDR3 DNA follows: TGTGCCAGCAGCAGAACTGGACAGGGCGACTATGGCTACACCTTC.